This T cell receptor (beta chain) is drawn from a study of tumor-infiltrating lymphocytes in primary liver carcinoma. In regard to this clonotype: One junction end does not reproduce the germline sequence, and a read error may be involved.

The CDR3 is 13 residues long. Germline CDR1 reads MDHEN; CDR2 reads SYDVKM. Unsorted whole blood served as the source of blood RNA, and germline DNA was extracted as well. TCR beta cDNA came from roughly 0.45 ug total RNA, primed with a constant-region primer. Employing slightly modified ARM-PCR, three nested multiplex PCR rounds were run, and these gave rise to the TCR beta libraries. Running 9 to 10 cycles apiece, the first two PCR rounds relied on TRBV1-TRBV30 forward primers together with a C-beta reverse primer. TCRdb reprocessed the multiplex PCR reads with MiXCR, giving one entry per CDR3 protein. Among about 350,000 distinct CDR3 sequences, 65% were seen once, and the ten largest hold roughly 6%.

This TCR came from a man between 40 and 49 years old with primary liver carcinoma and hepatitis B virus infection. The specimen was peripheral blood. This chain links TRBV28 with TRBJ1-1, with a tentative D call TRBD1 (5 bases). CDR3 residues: CAGSQGRRTEAFF. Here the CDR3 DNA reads TGTGCCGGCAGTCAGGGTAGACGGACTGAAGCTTTCTTT.